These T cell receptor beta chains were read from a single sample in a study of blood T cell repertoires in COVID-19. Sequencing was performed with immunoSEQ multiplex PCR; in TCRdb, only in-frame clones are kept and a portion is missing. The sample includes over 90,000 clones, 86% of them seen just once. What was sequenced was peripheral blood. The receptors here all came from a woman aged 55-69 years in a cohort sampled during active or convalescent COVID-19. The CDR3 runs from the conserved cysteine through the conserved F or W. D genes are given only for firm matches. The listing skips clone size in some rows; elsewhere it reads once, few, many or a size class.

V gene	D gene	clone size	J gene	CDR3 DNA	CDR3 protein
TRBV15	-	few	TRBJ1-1	TGTGCCACCAGCAGCGCTTTGCAGGGACTTGAAGCTTTCTTT	CATSSALQGLEAFF
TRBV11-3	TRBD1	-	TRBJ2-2	TGTGCCAGCAGCTTCACAGGGGGCCGCGCCGGGGAGCTGTTTTTT	CASSFTGGRAGELFF
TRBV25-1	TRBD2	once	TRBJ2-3	TGTGCCAGCAGCTCCCTCCGACTAGCGGGCACAGATACGCAGTATTTT	CASSSLRLAGTDTQYF
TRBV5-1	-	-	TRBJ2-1	TGCGCCAGCACGGCGACAGAGTACAATGAGCAGTTCTTC	CASTATEYNEQFF
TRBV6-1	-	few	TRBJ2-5	TGTGCCAGCAGTGAAGGCTTAGCAGAGACCCAGTACTTC	CASSEGLAETQYF
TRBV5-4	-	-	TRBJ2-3	TGTGCCAGCAGCTGGCGGGGGCGAGAGGTCACAGATACGCAGTATTTT	CASSWRGREVTDTQYF
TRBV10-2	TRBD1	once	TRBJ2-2	TGCGCCAGCAGGGACAGGGAGTCGGCCGGGGAGCTGTTTTTT	CASRDRESAGELFF
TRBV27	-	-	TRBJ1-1	TGTGCCAGCAGCCCCAGGGCGGCCCTGAAAGCTTTCTTT	CASSPRAALKAFF
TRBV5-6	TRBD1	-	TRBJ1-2	TGTGCCAGCAAGGGCCAGGGGGCATTCCCTGGCTACACCTTC	CASKGQGAFPGYTF
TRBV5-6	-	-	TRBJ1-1	TGTGCCAGCAGCTTGGGACTCACATTGAACACTGAAGCTTTCTTT	CASSLGLTLNTEAFF
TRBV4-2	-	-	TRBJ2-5	TGTGCCAGCAGCCAAGAGTATAATAGGGGGGAGACCCAGTACTTC	CASSQEYNRGETQYF
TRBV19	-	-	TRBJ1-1	TGTGCCAGTAGTAGTAGGAACAGGCGGACTGAAGCTTTCTTT	CASSSRNRRTEAFF
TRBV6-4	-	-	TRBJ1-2	TGTGCCTCCAGCCCTCGGGAGGGTAGCTATGGCTACACCTTC	CASSPREGSYGYTF
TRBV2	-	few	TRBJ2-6	TGTGCCAGCAGTGACCCGGGACACTTCCGAGCGGGGAAAAGGGCTGGGGCCAACGTCCTGACTTTC	CASSDPGHFRAGKRAGANVLTF
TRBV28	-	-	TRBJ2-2	TGTGCCAGCAGTTTCGGCACCGGGGAGCTGTTTTTT	CASSFGTGELFF
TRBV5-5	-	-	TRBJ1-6	TGTGCCAGCAGCCCCGGGGGGTCACCCCTCCACTTT	CASSPGGSPLHF
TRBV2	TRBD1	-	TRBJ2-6	TGTGCCAGCAGCTTAACAGGGACAGGGGCTTCTGGGGCCAACGTCCTGACTTTC	CASSLTGTGASGANVLTF
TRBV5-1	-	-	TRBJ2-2	TGCGCCAGCAGCTTTCAGGGGCAGAACACCGGGGAGCTGTTTTTT	CASSFQGQNTGELFF
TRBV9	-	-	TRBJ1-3	TGTGCCAGCAGCGTCGGGGCGGGCGGAGGGTCTGGAAACACCATATATTTT	CASSVGAGGGSGNTIYF
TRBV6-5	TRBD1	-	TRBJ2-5	TGTGCCAGCAGCACTCCACAGGGGAAGCAAGAGACCCAGTACTTC	CASSTPQGKQETQYF
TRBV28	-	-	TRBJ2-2	TGTGCCAGCAGTTTGGTCGGCGGGGAGCTGTTTTTT	CASSLVGGELFF
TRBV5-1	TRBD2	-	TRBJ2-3	TGCGCCAGCACGGTAGCGGGGGGGCAGGCAGATACGCAGTATTTT	CASTVAGGQADTQYF
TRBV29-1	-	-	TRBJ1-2	TGCAGCGTTGAAGGTGGGCAGCCTAACTATGGCTACACCTTC	CSVEGGQPNYGYTF
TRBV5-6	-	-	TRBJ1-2	TGTGCCAGCAGCACCCCCGGCAGGCCAGGCTACACCTTC	CASSTPGRPGYTF
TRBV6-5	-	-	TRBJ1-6	TGTGCCAGCAGTTCGCGGGGGGCAAGGTCACCCCTCCACTTT	CASSSRGARSPLHF
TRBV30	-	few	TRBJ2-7	TGTGCCTGGAGTTCCGGTCCCGATTACGAGCAGTACTTC	CAWSSGPDYEQYF
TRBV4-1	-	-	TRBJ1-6	TGCGCCAGCAGCCAACTTTTATCCGGGGTAGCCCTCCACTTT	CASSQLLSGVALHF
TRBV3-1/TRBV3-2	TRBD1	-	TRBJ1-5	TGTGCCAGCAGCCCGACAGGGTCTAGCAATCAGCCCCAGCATTTT	CASSPTGSSNQPQHF
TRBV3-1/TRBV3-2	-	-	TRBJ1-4	TGTGCCAGCAGCCAAGCTGGCTCCGCTAATGAAAAACTGTTTTTT	CASSQAGSANEKLFF
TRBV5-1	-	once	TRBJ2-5	TGCGCCAGCAGCTTGACAGGGACCGGCCAAGAGACCCAGTACTTC	CASSLTGTGQETQYF
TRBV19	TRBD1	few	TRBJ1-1	TGTGCCAGTAGCGCGGGACAGGGAATAGGGAACACTGAAGCTTTCTTT	CASSAGQGIGNTEAFF
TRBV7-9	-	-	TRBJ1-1	TGTGCCAGCAGCTCCGGTCCCTACACTGAAGCTTTCTTT	CASSSGPYTEAFF
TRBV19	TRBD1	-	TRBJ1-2	TGTGCCAGTAGTACAGGGGGCGCGTATGGCTACACCTTC	CASSTGGAYGYTF
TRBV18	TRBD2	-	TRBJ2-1	TGTGCCAGCTCACCCAGGGCTAGCGGGGGTTTTACGGGTTACAATGAGCAGTTCTTC	CASSPRASGGFTGYNEQFF
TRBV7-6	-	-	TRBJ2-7	TGTGCCAGCAGCTCTACAGGATCCGAGCAGTACTTC	CASSSTGSEQYF
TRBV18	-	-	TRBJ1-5	TGTGCCAGCTCACCACCGGGAGGGGGTAATCAGCCCCAGCATTTT	CASSPPGGGNQPQHF
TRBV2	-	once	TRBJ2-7	TGTGCCAGCAGTGGAGGAAGCGAGCAGTACTTC	CASSGGSEQYF
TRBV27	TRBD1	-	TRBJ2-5	TGTGCCAGCAGCGTGACAGGGGTCGAGACCCAGTACTTC	CASSVTGVETQYF
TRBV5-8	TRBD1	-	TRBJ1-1	TGTGCCAGCAGCTTGACAGGGGTGGGAAACACTGAAGCTTTCTTT	CASSLTGVGNTEAFF
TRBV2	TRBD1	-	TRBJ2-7	TGTGCCAGCAGGAAGCAAACAGGGGTATCCTACGAGCAGTACTTC	CASRKQTGVSYEQYF
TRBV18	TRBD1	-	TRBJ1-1	TGTGCCAGCTCACCCGGGACAGCCAACACTGAAGCTTTCTTT	CASSPGTANTEAFF
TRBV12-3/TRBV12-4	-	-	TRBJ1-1	TGTGCCAGCTGCTTCGGTAGCACTGAAGCTTTCTTT	CASCFGSTEAFF
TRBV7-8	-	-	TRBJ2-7	TGTGCCAGCAGCTTAGTCGGGACATCGTACGAGCAGTACTTC	CASSLVGTSYEQYF
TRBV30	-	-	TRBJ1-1	TGTGCCTCTCCGTGGCGCGGCGGCACTGAAGCTTTCTTT	CASPWRGGTEAFF
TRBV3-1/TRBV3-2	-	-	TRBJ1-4	TGTGCCAGCAGCCTCACCCCCAGGGGTGAAAAACTGTTTTTT	CASSLTPRGEKLFF
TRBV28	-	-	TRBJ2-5	TGTGCCAGCAGTTTATCAGGGGCAGAGACCCAGTACTTC	CASSLSGAETQYF